What follows are 21 T cell receptor beta chains derived from one specimen sequenced in a study of blood T cells in healthy people across ages. Using a J-beta primer mix together with a sample-barcoded 5' primer, a second PCR was run for roughly 7 to 11 cycles. MiXCR was run by TCRdb on the 5' RACE reads, yielding one entry per CDR3 protein. This sample carries under 950,000 distinct CDR3 sequences, around a fifth of them seen once, and the ten largest clones take roughly a fifth. Specimen: blood. These receptors were collected from a man between 65 and 85 years old in good health.

Comments on this clonotype: A much larger clone sits a single nucleotide away, making a read error possible. The V gene is TRBV7-7, the J gene TRBJ2-2; tentative D call: TRBD2 (5 bases). Germline CDR1 reads SSHAT; CDR2 reads FNYEAQ (reference sequence). The CDR3 contains 14 residues. The CDR3 region is CASSEGLNAGELFF. In nucleotides, the CDR3 is TGTGCCAGCAGCGAAGGACTGAACGCCGGGGAGCTGTTTTTT. The entire variable domain, with the rest obtained from reference TRBV7-7 and TRBJ2-2, is as follows: GAGVSQSPRYKVTKRGQDVTLRCDPISSHATLYWYQQALGQGPEFLTYFNYEAQPDKSGLPSDRFSAERPEGSISTLTIQRTEQRDSAMYRCASSEGLNAGELFFGEGSRLTVL.

V and J are TRBV25-1 and TRBJ1-4; TRBD1 might be the D (5 bases). Germline V gene sequence: CDR1 MGHDK, CDR2 SYGVNS. The ends were cut back, 3 bases at V and 7 bases at J, with 21 bases in the middle. This CDR3 region has 17 residues. CDR3 sequence: CASSDRVIGNRREKLFF. CDR3 nucleotide sequence: TGTGCCAGCAGTGACAGGGTGATTGGTAATCGACGTGAAAAACTGTTTTTT. Together with reference TRBV25-1 and TRBJ1-4, the CDR3 gives the full variable domain: EADIYQTPRYLVIGTGKKITLECSQTMGHDKMYWYQQDPGMELHLIHYSYGVNSTEKGDLSSESTVSRIRTEHFPLTLESARPSHTSQYLCASSDRVIGNRREKLFFGSGTQLSVL.

The V call is TRBV6-5, the J call TRBJ2-2; D call uncertain. Trimming took off 2 bases at V and 0 bases at J, with 7 bases between the two ends. Looked up from germline, CDR1 is MNHEY and CDR2 is SVGAGI. The CDR3 runs 15 residues. DNA for the CDR3: TGTGCCAGCAGTTACCGGCGGACGAACACCGGGGAGCTGTTTTTT. It translates to CASSYRRTNTGELFF.

This chain's CDR3 is CASSEMGRDLNSNQPQHF. The CDR3, as DNA: TGTGCCAGCAGTGAGATGGGCAGGGACCTCAACTCCAATCAGCCCCAGCATTTT. V is TRBV2 and J is TRBJ1-5, with D possibly matching TRBD1 (5 bases). V was shortened by 3 bases and J by 3 bases, with 21 bases between the two germline ends. Germline V gene data show CDR1 as SNHLY and CDR2 as FYNNEI. The CDR3 length is 18 residues. The whole variable domain, remainder taken from reference TRBV2 and TRBJ1-5, is EPEVTQTPSHQVTQMGQEVILRCVPISNHLYFYWYRQILGQKVEFLVSFYNNEISEKSEIFDDQFSVERPDGSNFTLKIRSTKLEDSAMYFCASSEMGRDLNSNQPQHFGDGTRLSIL.

CDR3 in amino acids: CAISQGQGYEQYF. In DNA, the CDR3 is TGTGCCATCAGCCAGGGACAGGGCTACGAGCAGTACTTC. This rearrangement joins TRBV10-3 to TRBJ2-7; 9 bases match TRBD1. Germline trimming cut 6 bases from V and 3 bases from J; bases unmatched to any gene: 3. Germline V gene sequence: CDR1 ENHRY, CDR2 SYGVKD. The CDR3 sequence is 13 residues long.

There are a few counts of this clonotype. The gene calls are TRBV20-1 and TRBJ2-7; tentatively, D is TRBD2 (5 bases). The CDR3 contains 13 residues. In germline, CDR1 is DFQATT, CDR2 SNEGSKA (reference sequence). V lost 2 bases and J 1 base, leaving 9 bases between the germline ends. The DNA for the CDR3 is TGCAGTGCTAGATCCGGGAAGTCCTACGAGCAGTACGTC. This translates into CSARSGKSYEQYV.

V is TRBV3-1 and J is TRBJ2-3, with 9 bases matching TRBD2. The J segment lost 0 bases and the V segment lost 0 bases, leaving 4 bases of the junction unmatched. Per germline, CDR1 LGHDT and CDR2 YNNKEL (reference sequence). The CDR3 loop spans 17 amino acids. As DNA, the CDR3 is TGTGCCAGCAGCCAAGACCTAGCGGGGAGTAGCACAGATACGCAGTATTTT. Protein sequence: CASSQDLAGSSTDTQYF.

This clonotype has a handful of counts. The chain has TRBV7-7 and TRBJ2-5; D may be TRBD1 (6 bases). Germline V gene lookup returns CDR1 SSHAT and CDR2 FNYEAQ (reference sequence). The V and J ends lost 3 bases and 4 bases respectively, with 12 bases between them. The CDR3 consists of 14 residues. This chain's CDR3 is CASSFTDSLETQYF. The CDR3 DNA sequence: TGTGCCAGCAGCTTTACGGACAGCTTAGAGACCCAGTACTTC.

In this sample, this clonotype turned up a few times. Here the CDR3 reads CSVENGETQYF. The CDR3 DNA is TGCAGCGTTGAAAACGGGGAGACCCAGTACTTC. The chain combines TRBV29-1 with TRBJ2-5; D remains unclear. V shed 2 bases and J shed 5 bases, with 6 bases lying between them. The germline gives CDR1 SQVTM, CDR2 ANQGSEA. This CDR3 comprises 11 residues.

This chain joins TRBV20-1 and TRBJ2-5; 8 bases are a match to TRBD2. The DNA end is a closer match to TRBJ2-1, so the J assignment may be wrong. Germline V lookup: CDR1 DFQATT, CDR2 SNEGSKA (reference sequence). The CDR3 covers 14 residues. The CDR3 nucleotides are TGCAGTGCGTTTAGCGGGGAGCTGGGGGATGAGCAGTTCTTC. Its translation: CSAFSGELGDEQFF.

The chain uses TRBV6-9 and TRBJ1-4, with unresolved D. There are 16 residues in the CDR3. CDR1 is MNHGY and CDR2 is SVAAGI in the germline V gene. V was cut by 3 bases and J by 0 bases, with 11 bases left in between. CDR3 amino acids: CASSYSNSATNEKLFF. CDR3 coding DNA: TGTGCCAGCAGTTACTCAAACAGTGCAACTAATGAAAAACTGTTTTTT.

The chain couples TRBV12-3 or TRBV12-4 to TRBJ2-2, with D tentatively TRBD1 (5 bases). V lost 5 bases and J lost 4, with 11 bases in between. This CDR3 has 14 amino acids. CDR3 coding DNA: TGTGCCAGCAGTGATCGACAGACCACCGGGGAGCTGTTTTTT. Amino acid sequence: CASSDRQTTGELFF.

Only a few counts were recorded for this clonotype. The rearrangement uses TRBV20-1 and TRBJ1-1; D is unclear. V shed 2 bases and J shed 8 bases, with 6 bases lying between them. CDR1 is DFQATT, CDR2 SNEGSKA, per germline (reference sequence). This CDR3 has 10 residues. CDR3 protein: CSARREEAFF. The CDR3 coding sequence is TGCAGTGCTAGAAGGGAAGAAGCTTTCTTT.

V and J are TRBV10-3 and TRBJ2-1; 8 nucleotides match TRBD2. The CDR3 contains 19 residues. Germline CDR1 and CDR2: ENHRY and SYGVKD. The junction had 21 bases not matched to a gene; V was cut back by 2 bases and J by 9 bases. The CDR3 loop is CAISEGGRGGTGRTIEQFF. The DNA for the CDR3 is TGTGCCATCAGTGAGGGGGGACGGGGGGGTACCGGCCGCACAATTGAGCAGTTCTTC.

This chain links TRBV6-6 with TRBJ2-7, with D perhaps matching TRBD1 (6 bases). Trimming cost V 8 bases and J 3 bases, with 17 bases left between them. The CDR3 sequence is 14 residues long. The V gene's germline CDR1 is MNHNY and CDR2 SVGAGI (reference sequence). CDR3 DNA: TGTGCCAGCGGAGCCTACAGGGAAATCTACGAGCAGTACTTC. Translating it yields CASGAYREIYEQYF.

V and J are TRBV15 and TRBJ2-1, with TRBD2 identical over 7 bases. The CDR3 spans 12 residues. Losses at the gene ends were 6 bases for V and 9 bases for J; bases not matched to a gene: 5. Germline lookup yields CDR1 LNHNV and CDR2 YYDKDF (reference sequence). CDR3 loop: CATSQRGSEQFF. In DNA form, the CDR3 reads TGTGCCACCAGTCAGCGGGGAAGTGAGCAGTTCTTC.

This clonotype was seen more than once but under ten times. The chain couples TRBV29-1 to TRBJ2-5; 7 bases line up with TRBD2. The CDR3 spans 13 residues. With V trimmed by 4 bases and J by 6 bases, 8 bases remained unmatched. Germline CDR1 and CDR2: SQVTM and ANQGSEA. The CDR3 nucleotides read TGCAGCGTTGCCAGCGGGGATGTTAAGACCCAGTACTTC. Protein sequence: CSVASGDVKTQYF.

The V and J genes are TRBV3-1 and TRBJ2-5; TRBD2 agrees at 13 bases. V was pared by 4 bases and J by 4 bases, with 9 bases of the junction left unmatched. CDR1 and CDR2 (germline): LGHDT, YNNKEL (reference sequence). The CDR3 length is 17 residues. Here the CDR3 DNA reads TGTGCCAGCAGCCTCAGGACTAGCGGGGGTTCGGGAGAGACCCAGTACTTC. This sequence encodes CASSLRTSGGSGETQYF.

The chain couples TRBV20-1 to TRBJ2-4; possible D gene TRBD1, 5 bases. The CDR3 sequence is 13 residues long. Germline lookup yields CDR1 DFQATT and CDR2 SNEGSKA (reference sequence). Trimming removed 5 bases at V and 4 bases at J, with 12 bases between. The CDR3 is CSAPWPGKNIQYF. CDR3 nucleotide sequence: TGCAGTGCTCCCTGGCCAGGGAAAAACATTCAGTACTTC.

This sequence joins TRBV20-1 and TRBJ2-3, with 13 bases that match TRBD2. The CDR3 is 14 residues long. In germline, CDR1 is DFQATT, CDR2 SNEGSKA (reference sequence). V lost 6 bases and J lost 5; bases outside the gene matches: 5. The CDR3 coding sequence is TGCAGTGCCGGACTAGCGGGAGAAGTAGATACGCAGTATTTT. It is translated as CSAGLAGEVDTQYF.

This clonotype was counted only a few times. This clone may be a read error of a much larger clone one base away. Here the CDR3 reads CASSLQRDSEAFF. In DNA, the CDR3 is TGTGCCAGCAGCTTACAAAGGGACTCTGAAGCTTTCTTT. This chain joins TRBV11-3 and TRBJ1-1, with TRBD1 as a possible D gene (5 bases). The V gene's germline CDR1 is SGHNT and CDR2 YENEEA. This CDR3 spans 13 amino acids. V was shortened by 2 bases and J by 6 bases, with 10 bases between the two germline ends.